This TCR beta chain was sequenced for a study of CD4+ T cells in melanoma. Here immunoSEQ multiplex PCR was the method, and the copy in TCRdb shows in-frame clones only, minus some. The table has some 13,000 clones, 60% to 75% seen once. This CDR3 is built from 20 residues. The germline V gene encodes CDR1 LNHDA and CDR2 SQIVND (reference sequence). Germline trimming cut 5 bases from V and 0 bases from J; bases unmatched to any gene: 15. This chain joins TRBV19 and TRBJ2-7, with 14 bases fitting TRBD2. The material sequenced was cells from a culture (not recorded whether cultured in vitro). The sequence derives from a human donor with melanoma. The CDR3 nucleotides are TGTGCCAGTAGTCCATACCCCGGACTAGCGGGGGGAAAGACCTCCTACGAGCAGTACTTC. Translating gives CASSPYPGLAGGKTSYEQYF.